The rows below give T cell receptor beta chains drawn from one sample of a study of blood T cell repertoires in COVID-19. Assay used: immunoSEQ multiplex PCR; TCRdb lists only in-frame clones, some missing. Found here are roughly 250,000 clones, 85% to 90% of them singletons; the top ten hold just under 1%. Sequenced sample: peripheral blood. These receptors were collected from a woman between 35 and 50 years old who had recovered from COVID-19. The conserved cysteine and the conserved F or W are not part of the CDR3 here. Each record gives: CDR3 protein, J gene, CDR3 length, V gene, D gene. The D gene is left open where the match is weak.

CDR3: AWSFSDEQY
J: TRBJ2-7
length: 9
V: TRBV30
D: -

CDR3: SVAPDRGGGSYNEQF
J: TRBJ2-1
length: 15
V: TRBV29-1
D: TRBD1

CDR3: ASSPGLAGGGWRNEQF
J: TRBJ2-1
length: 16
V: TRBV27
D: TRBD2

CDR3: ASSVGGRDVSEAF
J: TRBJ1-1
length: 13
V: TRBV9
D: -

CDR3: AISGGGDEYTQY
J: TRBJ2-3
length: 12
V: TRBV10-3
D: TRBD2

CDR3: ASSLGASKGYTEAF
J: TRBJ1-1
length: 14
V: TRBV5-4
D: -

CDR3: ASSQVAGGQPQH
J: TRBJ1-5
length: 12
V: TRBV4-1
D: -

CDR3: ASSQDGLATDTQY
J: TRBJ2-3
length: 13
V: TRBV3-1/TRBV3-2
D: TRBD2

CDR3: ASSAVGGTEQY
J: TRBJ2-7
length: 11
V: TRBV9
D: TRBD2

CDR3: ASSLEDRGRTQY
J: TRBJ2-5
length: 12
V: TRBV7-2
D: TRBD1

CDR3: AWKRDGERNGYT
J: TRBJ1-2
length: 12
V: TRBV30
D: -

CDR3: ASSRTGGRGETQY
J: TRBJ2-5
length: 13
V: TRBV6-2/TRBV6-3
D: TRBD1

CDR3: SVASTGQGLIQY
J: TRBJ2-4
length: 12
V: TRBV29-1
D: TRBD1

CDR3: ASTPGSSGRRETQY
J: TRBJ2-5
length: 14
V: TRBV19
D: TRBD2

CDR3: ASSYSPGRAAF
J: TRBJ1-1
length: 11
V: TRBV6-5
D: -

CDR3: ASSPHLTSDTQY
J: TRBJ2-3
length: 12
V: TRBV14
D: TRBD2

CDR3: ASRPRVPDTQY
J: TRBJ2-3
length: 11
V: TRBV6-5
D: -

CDR3: ASSLGGGGQGTSYGYT
J: TRBJ1-2
length: 16
V: TRBV11-3
D: TRBD1

CDR3: ASSPTPGLAAYEQY
J: TRBJ2-7
length: 14
V: TRBV27
D: TRBD2

CDR3: ASSPGQGAGSPLH
J: TRBJ1-6
length: 13
V: TRBV7-9
D: TRBD1

CDR3: ASSPGTSGAGELF
J: TRBJ2-2
length: 13
V: TRBV6-5
D: TRBD2

CDR3: ASSQTGLAGGELF
J: TRBJ2-2
length: 13
V: TRBV3-1/TRBV3-2
D: TRBD2

CDR3: ASSLLPLTSGRGETQY
J: TRBJ2-5
length: 16
V: TRBV7-9
D: TRBD2

CDR3: ASSQSGGTTQETQY
J: TRBJ2-5
length: 14
V: TRBV23-1
D: TRBD2

CDR3: ASSGIRQAGKLF
J: TRBJ1-4
length: 12
V: TRBV2
D: -

CDR3: ASSSPQGKTQY
J: TRBJ2-5
length: 11
V: TRBV12-3/TRBV12-4
D: -

CDR3: ASSLSGRLVLPPQTQH
J: TRBJ1-5
length: 16
V: TRBV27
D: -

CDR3: ASSNLGQGWEKLF
J: TRBJ1-4
length: 13
V: TRBV27
D: TRBD1

CDR3: ASSPPQGVDEQF
J: TRBJ2-1
length: 12
V: TRBV5-5
D: TRBD1

CDR3: ASSASREKLF
J: TRBJ1-4
length: 10
V: TRBV6-5
D: -

CDR3: ASTPSFEAF
J: TRBJ1-1
length: 9
V: TRBV12-3/TRBV12-4
D: -

CDR3: ASSYGGGPAREQY
J: TRBJ2-7
length: 13
V: TRBV6-5
D: TRBD2

CDR3: ASHWGRLNEKLF
J: TRBJ1-4
length: 12
V: TRBV5-6
D: -

CDR3: ASQLPAGLGTEAF
J: TRBJ1-1
length: 13
V: TRBV5-1
D: -

CDR3: ASSWSGTSGRRADTQY
J: TRBJ2-3
length: 16
V: TRBV5-8
D: TRBD2

CDR3: SGSRTSGGNTGELF
J: TRBJ2-2
length: 14
V: TRBV29-1
D: TRBD2

CDR3: ASSLAGGRGSSYNEQF
J: TRBJ2-1
length: 16
V: TRBV5-1
D: TRBD1

CDR3: ASSLMTTRGTEAF
J: TRBJ1-1
length: 13
V: TRBV5-6
D: -

CDR3: ATSTGDRAYEQY
J: TRBJ2-7
length: 12
V: TRBV15
D: TRBD1

CDR3: ATSRQRDNYGYT
J: TRBJ1-2
length: 12
V: TRBV15
D: -

CDR3: ASSPGTSGNEQY
J: TRBJ2-3
length: 12
V: TRBV28
D: TRBD2

CDR3: ASSALGSTEAF
J: TRBJ1-1
length: 11
V: TRBV14
D: -

CDR3: ASSPRTGGEAF
J: TRBJ1-1
length: 11
V: TRBV11-3
D: TRBD1

CDR3: ASRIARGSYNEQF
J: TRBJ2-1
length: 13
V: TRBV27
D: -

CDR3: ASSPRTSGRSYEQY
J: TRBJ2-7
length: 14
V: TRBV7-6
D: TRBD2

CDR3: ACPRQENSPLH
J: TRBJ1-6
length: 11
V: TRBV30
D: -

CDR3: AISGRTTTNYGYT
J: TRBJ1-2
length: 13
V: TRBV10-3
D: -

CDR3: ASSYLDRNPGETQY
J: TRBJ2-5
length: 14
V: TRBV6-5
D: TRBD1

CDR3: ASTPGAGGTEAF
J: TRBJ1-1
length: 12
V: TRBV6-5
D: TRBD1

CDR3: AISGGSGHPYNEQF
J: TRBJ2-1
length: 14
V: TRBV10-3
D: -

CDR3: ASSPGLAGYEQY
J: TRBJ2-7
length: 12
V: TRBV5-1
D: TRBD2

CDR3: ASSSPGQGRRGGYT
J: TRBJ1-2
length: 14
V: TRBV6-5
D: TRBD1

CDR3: ASSHDGQRAEAF
J: TRBJ1-1
length: 12
V: TRBV4-2
D: -

CDR3: ASSGPSGSSYNEQF
J: TRBJ2-1
length: 14
V: TRBV7-9
D: TRBD2

CDR3: ATSRGRGTDNRPQH
J: TRBJ1-5
length: 14
V: TRBV15
D: TRBD1

CDR3: AWSVLRNTIY
J: TRBJ1-3
length: 10
V: TRBV30
D: -

CDR3: ASSLASPHEQF
J: TRBJ2-1
length: 11
V: TRBV13
D: -

CDR3: ASNTQGDGYT
J: TRBJ1-2
length: 10
V: TRBV9
D: -

CDR3: AISGGGTLASGEQF
J: TRBJ2-1
length: 14
V: TRBV10-3
D: -

CDR3: ASRGGLATTGELF
J: TRBJ2-2
length: 13
V: TRBV6-5
D: TRBD2